The 30 T cell receptor beta chains presented below share a single source sample, sequenced in a study of beta chain features in type 1 diabetes (dated by TCRdb to the late 2010s). Receptor amplification or capture employed the immunoSEQ multiplex PCR assay. The entire isolated RNA was reverse transcribed using the High Capacity cDNA Reverse Transcription Kit, and thus expressed TCRB transcripts were sequenced. Sourced from immuneACCESS, this table was stored by TCRdb with only in-frame sequences that have V and J called. A share of the clones is absent; for the studies checked, an unresolved V gene accounts for under half, and the remainder has no known explanation. Recorded for this sample are over 350,000 clones; more than 13% of them occurred a single time. The top ten clones comprise roughly 0.019% of the sample. Sequencing was performed on naive CD4+ T cells from blood. The sample's cell subset or site label, in plain terms: true naive CD4+ T cells. The receptor source for this set is a woman aged 18-29 years in good health.

This clone was counted a few times. The rearrangement joins TRBV28 to TRBJ1-2; TRBD1 might be the D (6 bases). The CDR3 length is 13 residues. The V end was cut by 5 bases, the J end by 2 bases, with 9 bases between. Germline V lookup: CDR1 MDHEN, CDR2 SYDVKM. CDR3 residues: CASSPTGNYGYTF. CDR3 DNA: TGTGCCAGCAGTCCGACAGGCAACTATGGCTACACCTTC.

This sequence joins TRBV30 and TRBJ2-5; perhaps TRBD1 as D (6 bases). Deletions cut 4 bases from V and 5 bases from J, with 11 bases between. CDR3 length: 12 amino acids. Germline V CDR1 and CDR2: GTSNPN, SVGIG (reference sequence). CDR3 amino acids: CAWTGAGETQYF. DNA of the CDR3: TGTGCCTGGACAGGGGCCGGTGAGACCCAGTACTTC.

The rearrangement joins TRBV2 to TRBJ2-5; D may be TRBD1 (5 bases). Trimming stripped 7 bases from V and 1 base from J, with 10 bases between. Germline loops: CDR1 SNHLY, CDR2 FYNNEI. This CDR3 is 13 amino acids long. This CDR3 is CASKTDTQETQYF. The CDR3 DNA sequence: TGTGCCAGCAAAACGGACACCCAAGAGACCCAGTACTTC.

V gene TRBV28 combines with J gene TRBJ2-7; maybe TRBD2 (5 bases). CDR1 and CDR2 (germline): MDHEN, SYDVKM. Trimming left V 2 bases short and J 6 bases short, with 11 bases between. The CDR3 is made up of 13 amino acids. The CDR3 sequence: CASSLPGRGEQYF. In nucleotides, the CDR3 is TGTGCCAGCAGTTTACCGGGAAGAGGCGAGCAGTACTTC.

V and J are TRBV6-5 and TRBJ2-4, with D possibly being TRBD2 (5 bases). Trimming took off 5 bases at V and 7 bases at J, with 9 bases between the two ends. The CDR3 runs to 12 residues. CDR1 MNHEY and CDR2 SVGAGI come from the germline V gene. CDR3 coding DNA: TGTGCCAGCAGTCCCTCGGGGAACATTCAGTACTTC. Its translation is CASSPSGNIQYF.

The chain recombines TRBV30 with TRBJ2-5; tentative D call: TRBD2 (5 bases). This CDR3 has 14 amino acids. Trimming removed 0 bases at V and 8 bases at J, with 16 bases between. Germline lookup yields CDR1 GTSNPN and CDR2 SVGIG (reference sequence). The CDR3 coding sequence is TGTGCCTGGAGTGTATTCTCGTCATCGGGAACCCAGTACTTC. Translation gives CAWSVFSSSGTQYF.

The rearrangement links TRBV27 to TRBJ2-5, with 7 bases matching TRBD1. Trimming at V came to 1 base and at J to 5 bases, leaving 10 bases not matched to a gene. The CDR3 is 16 amino acids. The germline V gene encodes CDR1 MNHEY and CDR2 SMNVEV (reference sequence). DNA of the CDR3: TGTGCCAGCAGTTTATGGAAAATACAGGGGAACGAGACCCAGTACTTC. Translation gives CASSLWKIQGNETQYF.

This chain uses TRBV19 with TRBJ2-5; 10 bases match TRBD2. Germline lookup yields CDR1 LNHDA and CDR2 SQIVND (reference sequence). CDR3 size: 14 residues. Germline trimming cut 5 bases from V and 1 base from J; bases unmatched to any gene: 1. In DNA form, the CDR3 reads TGTGCCAGTAGTGGACTAGCGGTCCAAGAGACCCAGTACTTC. As protein: CASSGLAVQETQYF. Variable domain in full (rest from reference TRBV19 and TRBJ2-5): DGGITQSPKYLFRKEGQNVTLSCEQNLNHDAMYWYRQDPGQGLRLIYYSQIVNDFQKGDIAEGYSVSREKKESFPLTVTSAQKNPTAFYLCASSGLAVQETQYFGPGTRLLVL.

This clone was counted only a few times. The chain employs TRBV5-1 and TRBJ2-7, with D perhaps matching TRBD2 (6 bases). Germline CDR1 and CDR2: SGHRS and YFSETQ. Trimming stripped 0 bases from V and 2 bases from J, with 12 bases between. The CDR3 has 15 amino acids. The DNA for the CDR3 is TGCGCCAGCAGCTTGGCCGGGCGGGAAGCCTACGAGCAGTACTTC. Translated, it gives CASSLAGREAYEQYF.

V gene TRBV9 combines with J gene TRBJ1-2; perhaps TRBD1 as D (5 bases). The V gene's germline CDR1 is SGDLS and CDR2 YYNGEE. Trimming took off 0 bases at V and 7 bases at J, with 7 bases between the two ends. The CDR3 totals 12 residues. The CDR3 sequence is CASSVVGGGYTF. For the CDR3, the DNA is TGTGCCAGCAGCGTAGTGGGGGGTGGCTACACCTTC. The variable domain in full, completed from reference TRBV9 and TRBJ1-2, reads DSGVTQTPKHLITATGQRVTLRCSPRSGDLSVYWYQQSLDQGLQFLIQYYNGEERAKGNILERFSAQQFPDLHSELNLSSLELGDSALYFCASSVVGGGYTFGSGTRLTVV.

The V gene is TRBV9, the J gene TRBJ1-5, with D tentatively TRBD1 (5 bases). V was cut by 0 bases and J by 4 bases, with 14 bases left in between. This CDR3 comprises 16 residues. Germline CDR1 reads SGDLS; CDR2 reads YYNGEE. The CDR3 DNA is TGTGCCAGCAGCGTAGGACCGGGACTGATAAATCAGCCCCAGCATTTT. It codes for CASSVGPGLINQPQHF.

This clone showed up just a few times. The chain carries TRBV18 and TRBJ1-3; possible D gene TRBD1, 6 bases. Germline V gene lookup returns CDR1 KGHSH and CDR2 LQKENI. The CDR3 is 17 residues long. Trimming stripped 4 bases from V and 0 bases from J, with 16 bases between. CDR3 region: CASSRGQPVSSGNTIYF. The CDR3 region has the DNA TGTGCCAGCTCACGCGGACAGCCTGTGAGCTCTGGAAACACCATATATTTT. Combining the CDR3 with reference TRBV18 and TRBJ1-3 gives the whole variable domain NAGVMQNPRHLVRRRGQEARLRCSPMKGHSHVYWYRQLPEEGLKFMVYLQKENIIDESGMPKERFSAEFPKEGPSILRIQQVVRGDSAAYFCASSRGQPVSSGNTIYFGEGSWLTVV.

The V gene is TRBV18, the J gene TRBJ2-2; 7 bases fit TRBD1. Germline CDR1 reads KGHSH; CDR2 reads LQKENI. This CDR3 contains 15 residues. The ends lost 3 bases at V and 4 bases at J; junction bases unmatched: 5. CDR3 sequence reads: CASSPQGGPTGELFF. The CDR3 DNA reads TGTGCCAGCTCACCTCAAGGGGGCCCCACCGGGGAGCTGTTTTTT.

The chain couples TRBV9 to TRBJ1-3; D is undetermined. Germline V lookup: CDR1 SGDLS, CDR2 YYNGEE. The CDR3 runs to 14 residues. Trimming pared 0 bases from V and 3 bases from J, leaving 7 bases between. The CDR3 DNA reads TGTGCCAGCAGCGTAGGGCCAGTTGGAAACACCATATATTTT. It yields the protein CASSVGPVGNTIYF.

This clone has a handful of counts. The chain couples TRBV5-1 to TRBJ2-1; D might be TRBD2 (6 bases). Trimming left V 1 base short and J 6 bases short, with 14 bases between. Looked up from germline, CDR1 is SGHRS and CDR2 is YFSETQ. The CDR3 is made up of 15 amino acids. CDR3 sequence: CASSLRAMGGNEQFF. The CDR3, as DNA: TGCGCCAGCAGCTTGCGCGCAATGGGGGGCAATGAGCAGTTCTTC.

V is TRBV13 and J is TRBJ2-1, with 16 bases that match TRBD2. The CDR3 runs 13 residues. Germline V CDR1 and CDR2: PRHDT, FYEKMQ (reference sequence). J gave up 13 bases and V 6 bases, and 3 bases lay outside the gene matches. CDR3 amino acids: CASRGLAGGTQFF. The CDR3 nucleotides are TGTGCCAGCAGGGGACTAGCGGGAGGGACTCAGTTCTTC.

V and J are TRBV18 and TRBJ1-5; 7 nucleotides match TRBD1. J gave up 0 bases and V 3 bases, and 2 bases lay outside the gene matches. The germline V gene has CDR1 KGHSH and CDR2 LQKENI. The CDR3 contains 15 residues. Written as DNA, the CDR3 is TGTGCCAGCTCACCGGGACAGTATAGCAATCAGCCCCAGCATTTT. It encodes CASSPGQYSNQPQHF.

This clone has just a few counts. This chain links TRBV5-4 with TRBJ2-3; 7 positions agree with TRBD1. CDR1 is SGHNT, CDR2 YYREEE, per germline (reference sequence). CDR3 length: 17 amino acids. The trim removed 0 bases at V and 1 base at J, leaving 8 bases unmatched. In DNA, the CDR3 is TGTGCCAGCAGCTTGGACAGGGGAATTTTTGGCACAGATACGCAGTATTTT. This sequence encodes CASSLDRGIFGTDTQYF.

This clone appeared a few times. This chain connects TRBV4-2 to TRBJ2-1, with a weak D call TRBD2 (5 bases). The CDR3 runs to 16 residues. V lost 5 bases to trimming and J lost 4 bases, with 18 bases between them. Per germline, CDR1 LGHNA and CDR2 YNFKEQ. The CDR3 spells CASSTSSSGIYNEQFF. The CDR3 DNA follows: TGTGCCAGCAGCACCAGCAGCAGCGGTATTTACAATGAGCAGTTCTTC.

The sample holds a few counts of this clone. The gene calls are TRBV30 and TRBJ1-2; a weak D match, TRBD1 (6 bases). The V end was cut by 5 bases, the J end by 2 bases, with 9 bases between. The CDR3 covers 12 residues. CDR1 is GTSNPN, CDR2 SVGIG, per germline (reference sequence). CDR3 sequence reads: CAWGQSNYGYTF. CDR3 nucleotide sequence: TGTGCCTGGGGACAGTCCAACTATGGCTACACCTTC.

This clone came up a few times. This chain joins TRBV5-4 and TRBJ1-2; TRBD1 might be the D (6 bases). Germline V gene sequence: CDR1 SGHNT, CDR2 YYREEE (reference sequence). Trimming removed 0 bases from V and 3 bases from J, with 9 bases in between. This CDR3 comprises 14 residues. CDR3 DNA: TGTGCCAGCAGCTTGGACAGGGTGGACTATGGCTACACCTTC. Translating it yields CASSLDRVDYGYTF.

This clone was recorded a few times. The CDR3 protein is CAWSVQGGGRMGYTF. CDR3 bases: TGTGCCTGGAGTGTCCAAGGGGGGGGTAGGATGGGCTACACCTTC. The chain carries TRBV30 and TRBJ1-2; possibly TRBD1 for D (6 bases). The CDR3 has 15 residues. The V end was cut by 0 bases, the J end by 8 bases, with 19 bases between. The germline V gene has CDR1 GTSNPN and CDR2 SVGIG (reference sequence).

The chain has TRBV11-3 and TRBJ2-5; TRBD1 aligns across 9 bases. CDR1 SGHNT and CDR2 YENEEA come from the germline V gene. Trimming took 5 bases from V and 4 from J; bases not matched to a gene: 2. The CDR3 is 13 residues long. The DNA of the CDR3 is TGTGCCAGCAGCCCGGACAGGGGAGAGACCCAGTACTTC. Amino acid sequence: CASSPDRGETQYF.

This clone was counted a few times. The V and J genes are TRBV6-1 and TRBJ1-4; D is unresolved. V lost 1 base, J lost 8 bases, and 8 bases lay in between. CDR3 length: 13 residues. Germline assignment: CDR1 MNHNS and CDR2 SASEGT. DNA of the CDR3: TGTGCCAGCAGTGAAGTAGTTAGCGAAAAACTGTTTTTT. This translates into CASSEVVSEKLFF.

This clone was counted only a few times. The chain is built from TRBV18 and TRBJ1-1; 7 nucleotides align to TRBD1. V shed 5 bases, J shed 5 bases, and the junction held 5 bases outside the gene matches. The CDR3 length is 13 residues. From germline, CDR1 is KGHSH and CDR2 LQKENI. The CDR3 nucleotides are TGTGCCAGCTCAGGACAGGAGACAACTGAAGCTTTCTTT. It specifies CASSGQETTEAFF.

The J gene is TRBJ2-1, the V gene TRBV6-6, with a weak D call TRBD2 (5 bases). The CDR3 spans 13 residues. Germline CDR1 reads MNHNY; CDR2 reads SVGAGI (reference sequence). The CDR3 spells CATVARSYNEQFF. CDR3 DNA sequence: TGTGCTACAGTAGCGAGATCCTACAATGAGCAGTTCTTC.

This rearrangement joins TRBV28 to TRBJ1-2, with D possibly matching TRBD1 (5 bases). Trimming took off 0 bases at V and 7 bases at J, with 12 bases between the two ends. This CDR3 spans 14 amino acids. Germline CDR1 MDHEN, CDR2 SYDVKM. CDR3 residues: CASSLWQGTAGYTF. CDR3 coding DNA: TGTGCCAGCAGTTTATGGCAGGGAACGGCTGGCTACACCTTC.

This clone was counted only a few times. The genes are TRBV9 and TRBJ2-3, with 9 bases matching TRBD2. Germline trimming cut 0 bases from V and 6 bases from J; bases unmatched to any gene: 8. This CDR3 contains 16 residues. CDR1 is SGDLS, CDR2 YYNGEE, per germline. DNA of the CDR3: TGTGCCAGCAGCGTAGTTTCTCTAGCGGGAACTGATACGCAGTATTTT. This gives the protein CASSVVSLAGTDTQYF.

This clone was counted between two and nine times. The chain has TRBV25-1 and TRBJ2-2; 7 nucleotides line up with TRBD1. With 0 bases clipped from V and 4 bases from J, the junction kept 5 bases outside the gene matches. The germline V gene encodes CDR1 MGHDK and CDR2 SYGVNS. CDR3 size: 16 residues. The CDR3 region is CASSEYRTGFTGELFF. In DNA, the CDR3 is TGTGCCAGCAGTGAATATAGGACAGGATTCACCGGGGAGCTGTTTTTT.

The chain uses TRBV28 and TRBJ2-7, with TRBD2 identical over 8 bases. This CDR3 contains 12 residues. Germline assignment: CDR1 MDHEN and CDR2 SYDVKM. V shed 4 bases and J 11 bases; nucleotides not matched to a gene: 7. CDR3 sequence (DNA): TGTGCCAGCAGTTCCCTCGGGAGGGGAGAGTACTTC. Protein: CASSSLGRGEYF.